These 3 T cell receptor beta chains came from one sample sequenced in a study of T-cell memory formation after mild COVID-19 (dated by TCRdb to the early 2020s). The library was generated by 5' RACE. The sequencer listed for this sample is Illumina NovaSeq 6000. TCRdb itself trimmed the public reads at Q25 with fastp, ran MiXCR and retained productive beta chains. Rows with one shared CDR3 protein collapse into an entry with the most common genes and DNA. This sample has about 350,000 distinct CDR3 sequences in its table, and 25% to 30% of those were observed once. The biggest ten clones account for about 14% of the sample. Sequencing was done on a sample of PBMCs or a T cell subset sorted from them (not recorded which). The receptor set was obtained from an adult woman who had mild COVID-19 (a few samples of this study predate the infection). The sample titles of this study are shuffled in the database, so cell type and time point are left out; the donor was told from shared clones.

The genes are TRBV20-1 and TRBJ1-6; D is ambiguous. This CDR3 is built from 15 residues. The germline V and J ends were trimmed by 7 bases and 0 bases, with 13 bases remaining between them. CDR1 DFQATT and CDR2 SNEGSKA come from the germline V gene (reference sequence). The CDR3 DNA follows: TGCAGTGTTCGAATGGGTAGCTCCTATAATTCACCCCTCCACTTT. Amino acids: CSVRMGSSYNSPLHF.

The chain uses TRBV12-3 or TRBV12-4 and TRBJ2-1; 10 nucleotides line up with TRBD2. The CDR3 is 15 amino acids. J lost 3 bases, V lost 6 bases, and 5 bases had no gene match. CDR3 sequence reads: CASRALAGSYNEQFF. As DNA, the CDR3 is TGTGCCAGCAGAGCACTAGCGGGGAGCTACAATGAGCAGTTCTTC.

The chain links TRBV3-2 to TRBJ1-2; the D call TRBD1 from the table was never checked on the DNA. TRBV3-2 is a recognized pseudogene. CDR3 length: 16 residues. The DNA of the CDR3 is TGTGCCAGCAGCCACCCTTCCCAGAAAGGGGGCTATGGCTACACCTTC. This codes for CASSHPSQKGGYGYTF.